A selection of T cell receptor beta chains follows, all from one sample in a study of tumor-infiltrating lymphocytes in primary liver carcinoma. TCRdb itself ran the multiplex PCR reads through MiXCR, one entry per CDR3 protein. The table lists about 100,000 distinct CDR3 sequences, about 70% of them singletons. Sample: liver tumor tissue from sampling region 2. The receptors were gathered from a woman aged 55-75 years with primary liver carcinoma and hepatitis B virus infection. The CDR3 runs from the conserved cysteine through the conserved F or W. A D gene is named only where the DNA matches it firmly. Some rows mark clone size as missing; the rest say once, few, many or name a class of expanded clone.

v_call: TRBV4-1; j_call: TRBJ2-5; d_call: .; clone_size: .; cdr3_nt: TGCGCCGGCAGCCAAGATTTGGGGGATTGGGAGACCCAGTGCTTC; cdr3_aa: CAGSQDLGDWETQCF
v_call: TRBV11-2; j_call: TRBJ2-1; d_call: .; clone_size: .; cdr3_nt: TGTGCCAGCAGCTTAGATGAGGTGGGAGCGGTACAAAATGAACAGTTCTTC; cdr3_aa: CASSLDEVGAVQNEQFF
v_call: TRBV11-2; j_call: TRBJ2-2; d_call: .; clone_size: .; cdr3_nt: TGTGCCAGCAACCCCTGTTCTGGGGGCTCCGGGGAGCTGTTTTTC; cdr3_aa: CASNPCSGGSGELFF
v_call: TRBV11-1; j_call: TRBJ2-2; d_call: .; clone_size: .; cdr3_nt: TGTGCCAGCAGACCGGGCCTTGACATCGGGGAGCTGTTATTT; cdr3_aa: CASRPGLDIGELLF
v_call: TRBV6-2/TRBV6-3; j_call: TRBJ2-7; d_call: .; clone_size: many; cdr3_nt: TGTGCCAGCAGTTCTCTCTCCTACGAGCAGTACTTC; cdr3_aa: CASSSLSYEQYF
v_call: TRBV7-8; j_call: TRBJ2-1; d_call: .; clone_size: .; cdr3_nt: TGTGTCAGCAGCAAATTCACTCGGAACGGTTACAATGAGCAGTTCTTC; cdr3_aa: CVSSKFTRNGYNEQFF
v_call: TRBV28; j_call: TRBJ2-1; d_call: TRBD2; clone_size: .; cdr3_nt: TGTGCCAGCAGACTAGCGGGAGGATACAATGAGCAGTTCTTC; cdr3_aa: CASRLAGGYNEQFF
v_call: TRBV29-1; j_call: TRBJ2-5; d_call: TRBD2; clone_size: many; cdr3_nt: TGCAGCCTACTAGCGGGAGGGGGAGAGACCCAGTACTTC; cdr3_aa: CSLLAGGGETQYF
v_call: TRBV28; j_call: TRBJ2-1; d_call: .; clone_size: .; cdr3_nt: TGTGTCAGCAGTTTTTTCCCGGAGGGGCAGTTCTTC; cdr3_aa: CVSSFFPEGQFF
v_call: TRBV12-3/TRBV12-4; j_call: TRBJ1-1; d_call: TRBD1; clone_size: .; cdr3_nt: TGTGCCAGCAACCGGGGCCTCAGGGGGGATTTCTTT; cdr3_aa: CASNRGLRGDFF
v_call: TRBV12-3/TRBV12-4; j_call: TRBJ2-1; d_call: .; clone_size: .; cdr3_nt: TGTGCCAGCACTTTAAGTAACCATAAGCAGTTCTTC; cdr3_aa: CASTLSNHKQFF
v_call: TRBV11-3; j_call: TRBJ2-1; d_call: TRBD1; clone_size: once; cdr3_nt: TGCGCCAGCAGCTTAACAGGGGTCTACAATGAACAGTTCTTC; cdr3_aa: CASSLTGVYNEQFF
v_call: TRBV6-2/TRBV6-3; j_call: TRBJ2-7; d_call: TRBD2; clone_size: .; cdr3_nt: TGTGTCGGCATCATGGCTAGCGGGAGGTCGTACGAGCAGTACTTC; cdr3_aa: CVGIMASGRSYEQYF
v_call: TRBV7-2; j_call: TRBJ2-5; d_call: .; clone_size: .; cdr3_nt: TGTGCCAGCAGCTTTCGGCTGGCGCAAGAGACCCAGTACTTC; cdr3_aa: CASSFRLAQETQYF
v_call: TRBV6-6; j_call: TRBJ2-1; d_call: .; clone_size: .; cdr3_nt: TGTGCCAGTAGTTACTCTTATGCTGAGCAGTTCTTC; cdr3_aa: CASSYSYAEQFF
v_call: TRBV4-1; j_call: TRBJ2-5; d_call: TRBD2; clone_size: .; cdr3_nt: TGCGCCAGCAGACCTAGCGGGAGGGCCGGTGAGACCCGGTACTTC; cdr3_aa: CASRPSGRAGETRYF
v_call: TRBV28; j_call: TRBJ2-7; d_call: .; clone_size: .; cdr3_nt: TGTGCCAGCAGTTTTGCCGGGACAAGGGACTACGAGCAGTACTTC; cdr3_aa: CASSFAGTRDYEQYF
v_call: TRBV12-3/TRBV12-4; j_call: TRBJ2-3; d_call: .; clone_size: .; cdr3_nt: TGTGCCAGCAGTCTATGGGGTATTGGGAAAGATAGGCAGTATTTT; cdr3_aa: CASSLWGIGKDRQYF
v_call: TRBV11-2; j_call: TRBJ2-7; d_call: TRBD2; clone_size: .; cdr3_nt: TGTGTCAGCAGCTTTGCCCTAAGGGGGACTAGCGTGAGGAGCGAGCAGTACTTC; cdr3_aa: CVSSFALRGTSVRSEQYF
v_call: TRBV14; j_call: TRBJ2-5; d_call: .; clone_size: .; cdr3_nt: TGTGCCAGCAGCCGAGAACCAGGGGGACTCCGAGGGGAGATCCAGTACTTC; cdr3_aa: CASSREPGGLRGEIQYF
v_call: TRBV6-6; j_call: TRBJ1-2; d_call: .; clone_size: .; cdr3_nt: TGTGCCAGCAGTTACTCGAGTGGCAGAGCTGGTTATGGCGACACCTTC; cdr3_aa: CASSYSSGRAGYGDTF
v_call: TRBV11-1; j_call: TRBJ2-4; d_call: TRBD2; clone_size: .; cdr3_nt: TGTGCCAGCAGCTCAGTCGGCAGGGAGGGCATTCTGTATTTC; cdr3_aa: CASSSVGREGILYF
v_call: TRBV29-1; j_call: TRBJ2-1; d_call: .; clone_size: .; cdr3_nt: TGCAGCGTTCGTCGGACCGGGTGGTACAATGAGCAGTTCTTC; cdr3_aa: CSVRRTGWYNEQFF
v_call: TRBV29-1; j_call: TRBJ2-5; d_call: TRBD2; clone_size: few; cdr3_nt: TGCAGCGTTGATCCGGGGGGAGCGACCCAGTGCTTC; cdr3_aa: CSVDPGGATQCF
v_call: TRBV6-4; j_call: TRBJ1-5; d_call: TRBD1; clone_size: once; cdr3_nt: TGTGCCAGCAGACTTAACAGGGGGCGCCGACAGCCCCGGCATTTT; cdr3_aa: CASRLNRGRRQPRHF
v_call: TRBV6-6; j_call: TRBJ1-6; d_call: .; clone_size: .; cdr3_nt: TGTGCCAGCAATCCGACAGGTTCACCCCTCAACTTT; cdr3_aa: CASNPTGSPLNF
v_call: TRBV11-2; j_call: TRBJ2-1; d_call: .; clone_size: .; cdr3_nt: TGTGCCAGCAGCTCGGAAACCGGGACGGGGGAGCAATTCTTC; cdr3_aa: CASSSETGTGEQFF
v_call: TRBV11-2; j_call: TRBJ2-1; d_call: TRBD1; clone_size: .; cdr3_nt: TGTACCAGCAGCTTAACCTACGGACAGGGGTACAGGGGTGAGGAGTTCTTC; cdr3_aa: CTSSLTYGQGYRGEEFF
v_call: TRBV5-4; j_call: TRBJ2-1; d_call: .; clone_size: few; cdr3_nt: TGTGTCAGCAGCCCACGTGGCTGGAGGGCAAATGAGCAGTTCTTC; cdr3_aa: CVSSPRGWRANEQFF
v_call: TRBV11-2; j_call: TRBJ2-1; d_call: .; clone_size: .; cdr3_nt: TGTGCCAGCAACCTTAGGCCAGCGGAGTCGTGTGAGCAGTTCTTC; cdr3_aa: CASNLRPAESCEQFF
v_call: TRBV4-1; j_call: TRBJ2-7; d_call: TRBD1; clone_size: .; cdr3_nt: TGTGCCAGCAGCCAAGGGCTACAGGGGTTTGAGGAGTACTTC; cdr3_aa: CASSQGLQGFEEYF
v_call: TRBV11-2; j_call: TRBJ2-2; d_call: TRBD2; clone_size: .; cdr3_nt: TGTGCCAGCAACGAGTCTGGACTAGCGGAGCTGTTTTTT; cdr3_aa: CASNESGLAELFF
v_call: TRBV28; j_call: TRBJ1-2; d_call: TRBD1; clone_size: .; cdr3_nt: TGTGGCAGCAGTTTATGGGACAGGGCCTATGGCTACACCTTC; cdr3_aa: CGSSLWDRAYGYTF
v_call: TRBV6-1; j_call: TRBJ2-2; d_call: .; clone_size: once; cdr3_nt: TGTGCCAGTCAACGGCTAGCTATAACGAACACCGGGGAGTTGTTTTTT; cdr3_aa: CASQRLAITNTGELFF
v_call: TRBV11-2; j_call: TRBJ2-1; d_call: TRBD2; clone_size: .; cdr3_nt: TGTGCCAGTAGTTTAGCGGGAGGGCCGCTTGATCAGTTCTTC; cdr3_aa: CASSLAGGPLDQFF
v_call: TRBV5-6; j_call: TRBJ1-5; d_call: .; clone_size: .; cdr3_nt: TGTGCCAGCAGCTTGGCCGGGACATGGGACAATCAACCCCAGCATTTT; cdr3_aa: CASSLAGTWDNQPQHF
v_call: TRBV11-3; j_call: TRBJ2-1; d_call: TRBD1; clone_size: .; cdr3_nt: TGTGCCAGCAACTTAGGTCAGGGGGAGTGGGGTGTCGATGAACAGTTCTTC; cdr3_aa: CASNLGQGEWGVDEQFF
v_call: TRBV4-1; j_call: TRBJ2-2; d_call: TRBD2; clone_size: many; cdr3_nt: TGCGCCAGCAGCCCACGGATCACGGGAGGCCTGAACACCGGGGAGCTGTTTTTT; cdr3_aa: CASSPRITGGLNTGELFF
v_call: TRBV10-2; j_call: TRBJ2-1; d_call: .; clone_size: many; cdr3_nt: TGCGCCAGCAGTGAGACGGCCTACAATGAGCAGTTCTTC; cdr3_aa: CASSETAYNEQFF
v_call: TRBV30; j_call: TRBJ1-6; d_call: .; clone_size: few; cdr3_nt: TGTGCCTGGAGTCCCTGGACGGCAAATTCACCCCTCCACTTT; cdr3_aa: CAWSPWTANSPLHF
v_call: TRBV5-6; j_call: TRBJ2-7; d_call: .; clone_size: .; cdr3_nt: TGTGCCAGCGGGTACTCGAGACTTGTGGGCGAGCAGTACTTC; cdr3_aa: CASGYSRLVGEQYF
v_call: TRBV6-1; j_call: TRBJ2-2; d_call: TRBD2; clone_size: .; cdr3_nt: TGTGCCAACATCAGCGGGGTCCGGGAGCTGTTTTTT; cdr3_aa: CANISGVRELFF
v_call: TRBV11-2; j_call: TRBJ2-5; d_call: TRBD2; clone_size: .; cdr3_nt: TGTGCCAGTAGCCCGCCACAAAGGTTAGCGGGAGGAGAGGCACAGTACTTC; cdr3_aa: CASSPPQRLAGGEAQYF
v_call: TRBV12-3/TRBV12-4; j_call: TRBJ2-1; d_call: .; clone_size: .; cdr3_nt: TGTGTCAGCAGTCCCCTTGTTTCTGGCTTCAACAATGAGCAGTTCTTC; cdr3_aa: CVSSPLVSGFNNEQFF
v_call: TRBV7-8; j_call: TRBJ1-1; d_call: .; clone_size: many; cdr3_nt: TGTGCCAGCAGTTCGGACGGGAACACTGAAGCTTTCTTT; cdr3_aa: CASSSDGNTEAFF
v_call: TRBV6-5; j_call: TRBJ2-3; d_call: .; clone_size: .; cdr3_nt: TGTGCCAGCAGTTTTGCGAGAGAGGGCGCAGATACGCAGTATTTT; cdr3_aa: CASSFAREGADTQYF
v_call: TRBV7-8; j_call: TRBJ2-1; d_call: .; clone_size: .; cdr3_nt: TGTGCCAGCACCTTGAGCCGTAACAATGAGCAGTTCTTC; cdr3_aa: CASTLSRNNEQFF
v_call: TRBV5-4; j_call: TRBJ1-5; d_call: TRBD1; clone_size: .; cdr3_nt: TGTGCCAGCAGCTTGGGGACAGGGGACAACCAACCCCAGCATTTT; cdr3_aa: CASSLGTGDNQPQHF
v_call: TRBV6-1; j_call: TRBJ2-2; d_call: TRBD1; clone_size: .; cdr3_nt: TGTGTCAGTAGACGTGACAGGGACACCGGGGAGCTGTTTTTT; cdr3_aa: CVSRRDRDTGELFF
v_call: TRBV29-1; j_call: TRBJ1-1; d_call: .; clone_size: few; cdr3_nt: TGCAGTGTAGCCACCGATGCTATCACTTTCTTT; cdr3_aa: CSVATDAITFF
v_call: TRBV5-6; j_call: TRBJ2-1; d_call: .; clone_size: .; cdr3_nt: TGTGCCAGCAGCTTGTACCCCCCTTGGAGTAGTGGGAGAAGGCAGTTCTTC; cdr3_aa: CASSLYPPWSSGRRQFF
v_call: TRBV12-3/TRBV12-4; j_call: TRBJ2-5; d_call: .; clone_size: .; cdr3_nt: TGTGCCAGCAGTACAGGTGCCGGGCCCCAAGAGACCCAGTACTTC; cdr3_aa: CASSTGAGPQETQYF
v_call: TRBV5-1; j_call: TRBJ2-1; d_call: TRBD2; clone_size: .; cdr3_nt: TGCGCCAGCCGTACGATCACTAGCGGGAGCTATGAGCAGTTTTTC; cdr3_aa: CASRTITSGSYEQFF
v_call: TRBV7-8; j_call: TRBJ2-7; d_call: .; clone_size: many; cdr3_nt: TGTGCCAGCAGCTTGGGCAGTAGCATGGGCCCTCGGCAGTACTTC; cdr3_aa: CASSLGSSMGPRQYF